This T cell receptor beta chain was retrieved from a study of blood T cell repertoires in COVID-19. In the study overall: Samples taken during acute and convalescent COVID-19 were collected in the United States, Italy and Spain. In each case, the material was cDNA or gDNA derived from T cells, B-cell-depleted T cells, or PBMCs.

Germline V gene lookup returns CDR1 ENHRY and CDR2 SYGVKD. CDR3 length equals 14 residues. Trimming removed 3 bases at V and 0 bases at J, with 9 bases between. While infection was still active, Seattle patients were enrolled and then followed longitudinally. Only in-frame clones appear in the TCRdb table, and some are missing; sequencing was by immunoSEQ multiplex PCR. The repertoire holds approximately 110,000 clones, with 90% to 95% as singletons. The source of this sequence is a man over 45 with COVID-19, enrolled during active disease. The V call is TRBV10-3, the J call TRBJ2-7; no definite D call. Sequencing was performed on peripheral blood. CDR3 nucleotide sequence: TGTGCCATCAGTGAATACAGTAGCTCCTACGAGCAGTACTTC. This sequence encodes CAISEYSSSYEQYF.